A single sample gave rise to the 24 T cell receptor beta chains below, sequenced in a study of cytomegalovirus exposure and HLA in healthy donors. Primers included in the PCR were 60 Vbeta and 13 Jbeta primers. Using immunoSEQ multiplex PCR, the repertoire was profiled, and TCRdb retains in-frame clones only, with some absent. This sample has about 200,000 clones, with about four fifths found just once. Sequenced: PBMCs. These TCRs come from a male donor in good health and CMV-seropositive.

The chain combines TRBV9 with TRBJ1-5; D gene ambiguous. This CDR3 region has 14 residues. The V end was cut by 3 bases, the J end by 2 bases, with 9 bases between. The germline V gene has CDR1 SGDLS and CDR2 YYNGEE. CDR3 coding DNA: TGTGCCAGCAGCGCAAAGAGTTGCAATCAGCCCCAGCATTTT. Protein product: CASSAKSCNQPQHF.

The CDR3 is CASSSQGTGANVLTF. Here the CDR3 DNA reads TGTGCCAGCAGTTCTCAGGGAACTGGGGCCAACGTCCTGACTTTC. The chain links TRBV27 to TRBJ2-6; tentatively, D is TRBD1 (5 bases). Germline CDR1 MNHEY, CDR2 SMNVEV (reference sequence). V shed 4 bases and J shed 2 bases, with 9 bases lying between them. There are 15 residues in the CDR3. Full variable domain (remainder filled in from reference TRBV27 and TRBJ2-6): EAQVTQNPRYLITVTGKKLTVTCSQNMNHEYMSWYRQDPGLGLRQIYYSMNVEVTDKGDVPEGYKVSRKEKRNFPLILESPSPNQTSLYFCASSSQGTGANVLTFGAGSRLTVL.

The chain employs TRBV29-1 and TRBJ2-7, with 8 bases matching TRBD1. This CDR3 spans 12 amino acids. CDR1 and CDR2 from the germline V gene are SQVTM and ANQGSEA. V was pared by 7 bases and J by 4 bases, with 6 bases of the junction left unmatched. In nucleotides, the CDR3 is TGCAGCGGATCGGGACAGGATTACGAGCAGTACTTC. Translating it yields CSGSGQDYEQYF.

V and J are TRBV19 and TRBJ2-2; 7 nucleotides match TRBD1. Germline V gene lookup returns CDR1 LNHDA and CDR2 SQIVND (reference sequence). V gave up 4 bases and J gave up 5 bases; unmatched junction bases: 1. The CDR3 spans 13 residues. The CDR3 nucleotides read TGTGCCAGTAGTAGGGACAGAACCGGGGAGCTGTTTTTT. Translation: CASSRDRTGELFF.

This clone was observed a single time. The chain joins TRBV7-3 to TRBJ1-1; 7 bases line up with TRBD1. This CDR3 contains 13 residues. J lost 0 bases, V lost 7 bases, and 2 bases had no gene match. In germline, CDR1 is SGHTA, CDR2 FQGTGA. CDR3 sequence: CASMGQLNTEAFF. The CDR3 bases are TGTGCCAGCATGGGACAGCTGAACACTGAAGCTTTCTTT.

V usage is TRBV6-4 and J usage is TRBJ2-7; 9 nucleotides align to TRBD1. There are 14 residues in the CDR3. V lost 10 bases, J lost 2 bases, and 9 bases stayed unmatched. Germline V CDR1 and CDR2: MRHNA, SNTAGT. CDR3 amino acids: CATSPGQGPYEQYF. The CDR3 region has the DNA TGTGCCACTTCTCCGGGACAGGGACCCTACGAGCAGTACTTC.

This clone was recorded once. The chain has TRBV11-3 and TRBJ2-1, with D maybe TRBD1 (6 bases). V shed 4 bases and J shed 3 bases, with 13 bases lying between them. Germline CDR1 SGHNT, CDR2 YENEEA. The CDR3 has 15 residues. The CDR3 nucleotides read TGTGCCAGCAGCTACGATGACAGGTACTACAATGAGCAGTTCTTC. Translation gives CASSYDDRYYNEQFF. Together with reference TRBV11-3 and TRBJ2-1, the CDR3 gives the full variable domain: EAGVVQSPRYKIIEKKQPVAFWCNPISGHNTLYWYLQNLGQGPELLIRYENEEAVDDSQLPKDRFSAERLKGVDSTLKIQPAELGDSAVYLCASSYDDRYYNEQFFGPGTRLTVL.

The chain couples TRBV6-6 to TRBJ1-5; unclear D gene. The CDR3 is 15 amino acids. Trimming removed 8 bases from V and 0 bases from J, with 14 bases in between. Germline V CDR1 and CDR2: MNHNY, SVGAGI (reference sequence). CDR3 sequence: CASLRKADSNQPQHF. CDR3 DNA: TGTGCCAGCCTGCGGAAGGCCGATAGCAATCAGCCCCAGCATTTT.

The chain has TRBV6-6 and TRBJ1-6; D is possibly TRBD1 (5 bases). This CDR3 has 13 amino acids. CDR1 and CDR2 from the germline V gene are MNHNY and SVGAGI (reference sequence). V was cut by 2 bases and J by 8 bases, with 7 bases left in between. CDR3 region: CASSYGGDSPLHF. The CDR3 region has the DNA TGTGCCAGCAGTTACGGAGGGGATTCACCCCTCCACTTT.

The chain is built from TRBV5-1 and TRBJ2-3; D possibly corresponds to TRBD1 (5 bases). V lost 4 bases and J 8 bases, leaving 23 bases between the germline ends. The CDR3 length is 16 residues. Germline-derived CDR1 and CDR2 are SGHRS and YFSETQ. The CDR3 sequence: CASSPSPQVGKVTQYF. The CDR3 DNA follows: TGCGCCAGCAGCCCGAGCCCACAGGTGGGGAAAGTTACGCAGTATTTT.

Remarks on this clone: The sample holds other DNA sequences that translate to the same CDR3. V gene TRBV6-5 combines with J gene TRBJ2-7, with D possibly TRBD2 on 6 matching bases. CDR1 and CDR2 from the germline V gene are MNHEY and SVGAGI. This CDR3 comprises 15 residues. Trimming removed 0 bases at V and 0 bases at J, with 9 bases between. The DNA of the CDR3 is TGTGCCAGCAGTTACTCGGGAGGCAGCTCCTACGAGCAGTACTTC. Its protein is CASSYSGGSSYEQYF.

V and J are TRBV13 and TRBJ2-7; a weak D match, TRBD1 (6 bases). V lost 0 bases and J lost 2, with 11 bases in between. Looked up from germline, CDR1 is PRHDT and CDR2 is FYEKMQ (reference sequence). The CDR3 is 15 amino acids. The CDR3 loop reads CASSLGGTSTYEQYF. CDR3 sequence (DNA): TGTGCCAGCAGCTTAGGCGGGACATCTACCTACGAGCAGTACTTC.

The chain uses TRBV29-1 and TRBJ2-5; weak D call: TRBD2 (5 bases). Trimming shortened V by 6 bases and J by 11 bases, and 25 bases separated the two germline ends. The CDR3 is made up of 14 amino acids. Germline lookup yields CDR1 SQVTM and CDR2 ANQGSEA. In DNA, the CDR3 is TGCAGCGTGGCCGCGGGCAGGTCCTACGGGGAGCAGTACTTC. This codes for CSVAAGRSYGEQYF.

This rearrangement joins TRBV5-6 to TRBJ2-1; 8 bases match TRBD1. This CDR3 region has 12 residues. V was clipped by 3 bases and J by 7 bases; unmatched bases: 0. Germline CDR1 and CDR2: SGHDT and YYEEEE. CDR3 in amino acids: CASSWDRNEQFF. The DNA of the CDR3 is TGTGCCAGCAGCTGGGACAGGAATGAGCAGTTCTTC.

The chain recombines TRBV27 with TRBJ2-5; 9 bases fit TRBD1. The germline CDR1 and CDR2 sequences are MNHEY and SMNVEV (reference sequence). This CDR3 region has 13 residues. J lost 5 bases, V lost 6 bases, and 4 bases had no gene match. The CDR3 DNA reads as TGTGCCAGCAGCCAACAGGGGGCTGAGACCCAGTACTTC. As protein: CASSQQGAETQYF.

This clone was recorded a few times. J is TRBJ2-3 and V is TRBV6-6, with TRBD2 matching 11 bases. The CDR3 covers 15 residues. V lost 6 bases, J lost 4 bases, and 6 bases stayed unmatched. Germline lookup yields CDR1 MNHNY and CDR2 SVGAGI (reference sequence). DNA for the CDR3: TGTGCCAGCAGCATAACTAGCGGGAGATCAGATACGCAGTATTTT. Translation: CASSITSGRSDTQYF.

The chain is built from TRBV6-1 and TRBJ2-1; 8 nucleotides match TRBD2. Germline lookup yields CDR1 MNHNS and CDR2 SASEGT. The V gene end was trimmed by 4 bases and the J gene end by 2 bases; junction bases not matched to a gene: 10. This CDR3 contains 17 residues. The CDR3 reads CASSATMGLVAYNEQFF. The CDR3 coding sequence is TGTGCCAGCAGTGCAACCATGGGACTAGTGGCCTACAATGAGCAGTTCTTC.

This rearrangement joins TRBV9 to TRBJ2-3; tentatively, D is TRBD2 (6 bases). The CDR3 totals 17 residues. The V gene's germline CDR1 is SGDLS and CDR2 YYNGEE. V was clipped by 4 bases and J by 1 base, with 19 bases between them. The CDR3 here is CASSPKTVIAGTDTQYF. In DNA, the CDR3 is TGTGCCAGCAGCCCAAAAACGGTGATAGCGGGCACAGATACGCAGTATTTT. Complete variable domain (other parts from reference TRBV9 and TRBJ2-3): DSGVTQTPKHLITATGQRVTLRCSPRSGDLSVYWYQQSLDQGLQFLIQYYNGEERAKGNILERFSAQQFPDLHSELNLSSLELGDSALYFCASSPKTVIAGTDTQYFGPGTRLTVL.

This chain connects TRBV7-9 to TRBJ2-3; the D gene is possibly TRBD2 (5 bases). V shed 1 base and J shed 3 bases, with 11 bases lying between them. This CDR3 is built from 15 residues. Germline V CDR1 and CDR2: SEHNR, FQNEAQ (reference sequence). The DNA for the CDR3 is TGTGCCAGCAGCTTAGGACTCGGGGTAACAGATACGCAGTATTTT. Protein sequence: CASSLGLGVTDTQYF.

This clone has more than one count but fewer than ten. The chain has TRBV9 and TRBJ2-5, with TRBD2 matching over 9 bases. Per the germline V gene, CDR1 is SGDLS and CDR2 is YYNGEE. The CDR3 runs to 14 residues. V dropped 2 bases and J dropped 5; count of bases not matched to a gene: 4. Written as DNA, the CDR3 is TGTGCCAGCAGCGTGCGGGAGGGTGGGGAGACCCAGTACTTC. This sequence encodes CASSVREGGETQYF. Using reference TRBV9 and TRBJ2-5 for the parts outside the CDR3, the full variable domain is DSGVTQTPKHLITATGQRVTLRCSPRSGDLSVYWYQQSLDQGLQFLIQYYNGEERAKGNILERFSAQQFPDLHSELNLSSLELGDSALYFCASSVREGGETQYFGPGTRLLVL.

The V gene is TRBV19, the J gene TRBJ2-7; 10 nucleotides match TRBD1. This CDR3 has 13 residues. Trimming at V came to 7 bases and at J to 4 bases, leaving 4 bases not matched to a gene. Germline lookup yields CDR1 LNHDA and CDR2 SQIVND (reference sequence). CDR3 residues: CASMGDRGYEQYF. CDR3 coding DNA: TGTGCCAGTATGGGGGACAGGGGTTACGAGCAGTACTTC.

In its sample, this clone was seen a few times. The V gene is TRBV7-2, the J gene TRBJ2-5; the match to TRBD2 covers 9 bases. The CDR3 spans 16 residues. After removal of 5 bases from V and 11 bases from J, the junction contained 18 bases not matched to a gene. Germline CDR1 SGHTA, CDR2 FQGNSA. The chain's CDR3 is CASSPRGGASGAPQYF. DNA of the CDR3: TGTGCCAGCAGCCCCCGCGGGGGGGCTAGCGGGGCCCCACAGTACTTC.

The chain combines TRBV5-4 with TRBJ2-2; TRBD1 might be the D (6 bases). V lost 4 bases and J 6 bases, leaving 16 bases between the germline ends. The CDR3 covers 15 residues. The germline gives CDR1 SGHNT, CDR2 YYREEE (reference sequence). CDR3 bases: TGTGCCAGCAGCCTCGCAACAGGGACGGCCGGGGAGCTGTTTTTT. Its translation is CASSLATGTAGELFF.

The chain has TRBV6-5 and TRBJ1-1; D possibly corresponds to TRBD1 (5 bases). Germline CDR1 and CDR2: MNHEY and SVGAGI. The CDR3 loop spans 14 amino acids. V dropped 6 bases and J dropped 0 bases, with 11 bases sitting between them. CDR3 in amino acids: CASRAGGVNTEAFF. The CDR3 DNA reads TGTGCCAGCAGAGCGGGGGGGGTGAACACTGAAGCTTTCTTT.